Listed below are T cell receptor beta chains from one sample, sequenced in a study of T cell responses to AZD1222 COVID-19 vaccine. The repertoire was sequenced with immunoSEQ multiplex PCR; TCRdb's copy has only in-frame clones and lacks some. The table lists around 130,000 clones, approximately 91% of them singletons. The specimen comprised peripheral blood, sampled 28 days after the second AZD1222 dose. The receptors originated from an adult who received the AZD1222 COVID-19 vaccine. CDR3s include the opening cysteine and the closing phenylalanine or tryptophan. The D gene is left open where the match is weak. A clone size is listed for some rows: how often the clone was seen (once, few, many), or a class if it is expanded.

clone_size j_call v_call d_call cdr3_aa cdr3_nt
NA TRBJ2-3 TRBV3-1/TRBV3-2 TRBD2 CASSQMTSSTDTQYF TGTGCCAGCAGCCAAATGACTAGCAGCACAGATACGCAGTATTTT
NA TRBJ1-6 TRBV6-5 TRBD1 CASRPEGQGYSPLHF TGTGCCAGCAGGCCAGAGGGACAGGGCTATTCACCCCTCCACTTT
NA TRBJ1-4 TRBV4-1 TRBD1 CASSPGTATNEKLFF TGCGCCAGCAGCCCCGGGACAGCAACTAATGAAAAACTGTTTTTT
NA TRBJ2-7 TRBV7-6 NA CASSPSQNSYEQYF TGTGCCAGCAGCCCTTCACAGAACTCCTACGAGCAGTACTTC
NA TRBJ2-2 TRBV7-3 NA CASSPRLDRTTGELFF TGTGCCAGCAGCCCCCGCCTGGATCGGACAACCGGGGAGCTGTTTTTT
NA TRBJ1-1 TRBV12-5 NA CASGLVVSSGTEAFF TGTGCTAGTGGTTTGGTAGTCTCATCGGGCACTGAAGCTTTCTTT
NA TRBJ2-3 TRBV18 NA CASSPPGADTQYF TGTGCCAGCTCACCACCGGGGGCAGATACGCAGTATTTT
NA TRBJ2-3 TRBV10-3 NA CAISDGPSTDTQYF TGTGCCATCAGTGACGGGCCTAGCACAGATACGCAGTATTTT
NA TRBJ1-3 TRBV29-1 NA CSVNWQGPGNTIYF TGCAGCGTTAACTGGCAGGGCCCTGGAAACACCATATATTTT
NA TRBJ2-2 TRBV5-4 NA CASSQDSMNTGELFF TGTGCCAGCAGCCAAGACAGTATGAACACCGGGGAGCTGTTTTTT
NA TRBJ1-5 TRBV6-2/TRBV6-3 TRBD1 CASSPPDRAGQPQHF TGTGCCAGCAGCCCCCCCGACAGGGCGGGTCAGCCCCAGCATTTT
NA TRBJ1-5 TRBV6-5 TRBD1 CASSGGGQGYQPQHF TGTGCCAGCAGCGGAGGGGGACAGGGATATCAGCCCCAGCATTTT
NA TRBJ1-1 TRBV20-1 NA CSASGGAGYAFF TGCAGTGCTAGTGGCGGGGCAGGGTATGCTTTCTTT
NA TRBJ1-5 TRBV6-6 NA CASSYEQHNQPQHF TGTGCCAGCAGTTACGAGCAGCATAATCAGCCCCAGCATTTT
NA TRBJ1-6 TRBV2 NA CASSERPGSNSPLHF TGTGCCAGCAGTGAACGGCCAGGTAGTAATTCACCCCTCCACTTT
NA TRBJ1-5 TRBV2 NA CASTRQASNQPQHF TGTGCCAGCACCCGGCAGGCCAGCAATCAGCCCCAGCATTTT
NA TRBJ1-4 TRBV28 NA CASSPPGATNEKLFF TGTGCCAGCAGTCCTCCCGGAGCAACTAATGAAAAACTGTTTTTT
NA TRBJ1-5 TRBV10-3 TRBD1 CAISESGTGLNQPQHF TGTGCCATCAGTGAGTCTGGGACAGGCCTCAATCAGCCCCAGCATTTT
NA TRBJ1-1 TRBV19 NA CASSEQGVFDTEAFF TGTGCCAGTAGTGAACAGGGCGTCTTTGACACTGAAGCTTTCTTT
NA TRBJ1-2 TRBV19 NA CASSPGFNSGYTF TGTGCCAGTAGTCCTGGTTTTAATTCTGGCTACACCTTC
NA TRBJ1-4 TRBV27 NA CASSPGRVLGKLFF TGTGCCAGCAGTCCAGGGCGGGTCCTCGGAAAACTGTTTTTT
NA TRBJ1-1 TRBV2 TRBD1 CASSQTGRVTEAFF TGTGCCAGCAGCCAGACAGGGAGGGTTACTGAAGCTTTCTTT
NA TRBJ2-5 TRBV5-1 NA CASSLASRSKETQYF TGCGCCAGCAGCCTAGCTAGTCGGTCTAAAGAGACCCAGTACTTC
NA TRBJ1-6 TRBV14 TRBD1 CASSQRWTGTGNNSPLHF TGTGCCAGCAGCCAAAGATGGACCGGGACAGGGAACAATTCACCCCTCCACTTT
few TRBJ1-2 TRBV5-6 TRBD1 CASSSPGQGDYGYTF TGTGCCAGCAGCTCACCGGGACAGGGGGACTATGGCTACACCTTC
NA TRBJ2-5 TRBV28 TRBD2 CASSLWRGTSGRETQYF TGTGCCAGCAGCCTCTGGCGTGGGACTAGCGGGAGGGAGACCCAGTACTTC
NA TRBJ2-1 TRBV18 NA CASSPPNRAGNEQFF TGTGCCAGCTCACCACCGAATAGGGCCGGGAATGAGCAGTTCTTC
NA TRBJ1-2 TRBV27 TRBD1 CASSFSAGGTYGYTF TGTGCCAGCAGTTTCTCGGCAGGGGGGACCTATGGCTACACCTTC
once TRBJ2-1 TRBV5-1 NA CASTETWAAPNEQFF TGCGCCAGCACCGAGACGTGGGCAGCGCCCAATGAGCAGTTCTTC
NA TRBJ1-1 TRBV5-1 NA CASSLAVNTEAFF TGCGCCAGCAGCTTGGCCGTGAACACTGAAGCTTTCTTT
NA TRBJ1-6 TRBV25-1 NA CASSSVRASNSPLHF TGTGCCAGCAGTTCCGTGAGGGCCTCTAATTCACCCCTCCACTTT
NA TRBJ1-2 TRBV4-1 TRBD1 CASSPQGPAPPYGYTF TGCGCCAGCAGCCCACAGGGGCCTGCTCCCCCATATGGCTACACCTTC
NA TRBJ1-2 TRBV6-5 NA CASSSIRQVLYGYTF TGTGCCAGCAGTTCCATACGACAGGTCCTCTATGGCTACACCTTC
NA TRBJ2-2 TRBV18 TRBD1 CASRAGTGPYTGELFF TGTGCCAGCAGAGCAGGGACAGGGCCTTACACCGGGGAGCTGTTTTTT
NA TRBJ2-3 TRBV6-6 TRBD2 CASSYSAGGPNTQYF TGTGCCAGCAGTTACTCGGCGGGGGGGCCTAATACGCAGTATTTT
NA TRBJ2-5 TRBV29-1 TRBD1 CSVERGRQGGAQYF TGCAGCGTTGAAAGGGGCCGACAGGGGGGAGCCCAGTACTTC
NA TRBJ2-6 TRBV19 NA CASSRNPRGSSGANVLTF TGTGCCAGTAGTAGGAACCCGAGGGGAAGCTCTGGGGCCAACGTCCTGACTTTC
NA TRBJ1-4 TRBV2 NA CASSAVGRTEKLFF TGTGCCAGCAGTGCGGTGGGCAGGACTGAAAAACTGTTTTTT
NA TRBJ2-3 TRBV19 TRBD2 CASSIGGLAGTDTQYF TGTGCCAGTAGTATAGGAGGACTAGCGGGAACAGATACGCAGTATTTT
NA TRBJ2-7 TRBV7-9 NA CASSPDAYEQYF TGTGCCAGCAGCCCCGACGCATACGAGCAGTACTTC
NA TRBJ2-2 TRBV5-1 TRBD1 CASSNFDRDTGELFF TGCGCCAGCAGCAACTTCGACAGGGACACCGGGGAGCTGTTTTTT
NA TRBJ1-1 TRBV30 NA CAWSLGQGEAFF TGTGCCTGGAGTCTCGGGCAGGGTGAAGCTTTCTTT
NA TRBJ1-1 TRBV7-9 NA CASSSVGDTEAFF TGTGCCAGCAGCTCGGTGGGGGACACTGAAGCTTTCTTT
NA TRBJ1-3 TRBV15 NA CATSRAGVRRSGNTIYF TGTGCCACCAGCAGAGCCGGCGTCCGGAGATCTGGAAACACCATATATTTT
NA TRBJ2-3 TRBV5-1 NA CASSLWKGVSTDTQYF TGCGCCAGCAGCTTGTGGAAGGGGGTGAGCACAGATACGCAGTATTTT
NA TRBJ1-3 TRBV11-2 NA CASSLEDRFGNTIYF TGTGCCAGCAGCTTAGAAGACAGATTTGGAAACACCATATATTTT
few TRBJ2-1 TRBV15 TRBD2 CATSRDGGGLSGDYDNYNEQFF TGTGCCACCAGCAGAGATGGCGGGGGGCTAAGCGGGGACTACGACAACTACAATGAGCAGTTCTTC
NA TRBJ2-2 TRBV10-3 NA CAIQGQGGEELFF TGTGCCATCCAGGGTCAGGGAGGTGAGGAGCTGTTTTTT
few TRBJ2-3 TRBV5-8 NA CASSSYGNTQYF TGTGCCAGCAGCTCGTACGGAAATACGCAGTATTTT
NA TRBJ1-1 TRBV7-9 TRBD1 CASRTGLSTEAFF TGTGCCAGCAGGACAGGGTTGAGCACTGAAGCTTTCTTT
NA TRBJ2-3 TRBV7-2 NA CASSFRWDTQYF TGTGCCAGCAGCTTTCGTTGGGATACGCAGTATTTT